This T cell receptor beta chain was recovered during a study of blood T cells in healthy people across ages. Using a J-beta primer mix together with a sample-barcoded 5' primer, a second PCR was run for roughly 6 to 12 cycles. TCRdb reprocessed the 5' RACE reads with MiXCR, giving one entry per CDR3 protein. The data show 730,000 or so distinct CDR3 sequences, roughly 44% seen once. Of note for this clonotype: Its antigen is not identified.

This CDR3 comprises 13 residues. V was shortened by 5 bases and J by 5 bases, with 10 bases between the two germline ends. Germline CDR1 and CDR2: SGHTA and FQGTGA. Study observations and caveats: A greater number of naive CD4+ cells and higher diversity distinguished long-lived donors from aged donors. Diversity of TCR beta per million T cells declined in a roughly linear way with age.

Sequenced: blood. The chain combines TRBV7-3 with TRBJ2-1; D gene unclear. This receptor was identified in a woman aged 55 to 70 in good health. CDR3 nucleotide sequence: TGTGCCAGCAGCGCCCCTCTAAACAATGAGCAGTTCTTC. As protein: CASSAPLNNEQFF.